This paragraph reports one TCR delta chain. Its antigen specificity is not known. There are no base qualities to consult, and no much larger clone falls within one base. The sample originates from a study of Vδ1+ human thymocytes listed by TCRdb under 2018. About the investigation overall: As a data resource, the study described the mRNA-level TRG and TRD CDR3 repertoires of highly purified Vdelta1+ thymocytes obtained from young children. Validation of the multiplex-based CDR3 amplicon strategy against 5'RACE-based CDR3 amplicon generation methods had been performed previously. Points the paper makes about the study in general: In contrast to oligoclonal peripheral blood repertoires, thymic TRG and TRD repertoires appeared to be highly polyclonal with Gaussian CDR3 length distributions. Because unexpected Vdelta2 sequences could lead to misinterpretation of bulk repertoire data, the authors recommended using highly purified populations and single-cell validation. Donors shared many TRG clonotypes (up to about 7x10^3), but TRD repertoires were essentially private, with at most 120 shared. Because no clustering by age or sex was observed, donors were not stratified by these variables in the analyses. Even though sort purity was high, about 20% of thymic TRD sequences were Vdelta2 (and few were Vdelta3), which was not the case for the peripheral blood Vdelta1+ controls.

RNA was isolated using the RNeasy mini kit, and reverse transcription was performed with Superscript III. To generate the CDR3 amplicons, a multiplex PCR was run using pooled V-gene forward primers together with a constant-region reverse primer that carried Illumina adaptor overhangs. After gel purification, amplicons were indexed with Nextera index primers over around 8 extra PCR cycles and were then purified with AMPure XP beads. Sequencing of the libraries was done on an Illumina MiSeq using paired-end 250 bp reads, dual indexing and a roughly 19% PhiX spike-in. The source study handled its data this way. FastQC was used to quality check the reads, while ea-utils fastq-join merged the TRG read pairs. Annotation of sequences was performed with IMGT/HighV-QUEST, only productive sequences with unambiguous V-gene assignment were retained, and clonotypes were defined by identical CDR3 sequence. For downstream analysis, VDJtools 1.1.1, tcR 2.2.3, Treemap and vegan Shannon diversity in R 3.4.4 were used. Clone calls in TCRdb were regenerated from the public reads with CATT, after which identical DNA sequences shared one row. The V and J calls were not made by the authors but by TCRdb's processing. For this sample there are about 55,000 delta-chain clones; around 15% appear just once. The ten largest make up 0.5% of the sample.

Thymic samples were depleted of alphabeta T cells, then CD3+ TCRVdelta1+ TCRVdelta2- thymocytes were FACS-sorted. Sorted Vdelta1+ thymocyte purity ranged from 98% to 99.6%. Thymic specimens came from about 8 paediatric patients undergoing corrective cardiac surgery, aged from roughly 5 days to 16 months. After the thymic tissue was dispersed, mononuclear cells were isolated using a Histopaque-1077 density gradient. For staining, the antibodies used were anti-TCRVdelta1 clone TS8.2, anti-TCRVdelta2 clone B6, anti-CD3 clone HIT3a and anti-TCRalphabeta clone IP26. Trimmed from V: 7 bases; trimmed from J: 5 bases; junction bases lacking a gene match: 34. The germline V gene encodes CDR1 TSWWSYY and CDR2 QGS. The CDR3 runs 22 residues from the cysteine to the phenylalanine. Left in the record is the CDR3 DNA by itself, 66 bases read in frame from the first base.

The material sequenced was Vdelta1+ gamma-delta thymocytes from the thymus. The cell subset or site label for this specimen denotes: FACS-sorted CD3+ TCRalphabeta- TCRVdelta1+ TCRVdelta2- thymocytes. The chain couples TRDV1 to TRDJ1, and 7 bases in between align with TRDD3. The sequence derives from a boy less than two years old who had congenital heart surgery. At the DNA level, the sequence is TGTGCTCTTGCGCTAAGTTTCTGTGACCCGACGGCTGGGGGCCCCACGGCGGATAAACTCATCTTT. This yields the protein CALALSFCDPTAGGPTADKLIF.